Presented here are 3 T cell receptor beta chains from one specimen sequenced in a study of T cells in women clearing cervical HPV infection. The protocol was immunoSEQ multiplex PCR, while the TCRdb copy is restricted to in-frame clones and leaves out a portion. The repertoire table contains about 25,000 clones. Input material: blood buffy coat. The source is a woman between 18 and 70 years old with a cervical HPV16 infection that either progressed to CIN3+ or cleared (not recorded which).

As to this clone: From the germline J gene comes the end of the CDR3, since the read stops 3 residues before it. The genes are TRBV20-1 and TRBJ2-3, with a weak D call TRBD1 (5 bases). The CDR3 totals 12 residues. Germline loops: CDR1 DFQATT, CDR2 SNEGSKA (reference sequence). V was pared by 8 bases and J by 3 bases, with 12 bases between. The CDR3 protein is CSPNPGTDTQYF. The CDR3 bases that were read are TGCAGTCCCAACCCAGGGACAGATACG.

Concerning this clone: The DNA ends 3 residues before the CDR3 does, and the rest of the CDR3 is filled in from the germline J gene. The J gene is TRBJ2-3, the V gene TRBV18; D gene unclear. This CDR3 spans 12 amino acids. The germline V gene encodes CDR1 KGHSH and CDR2 LQKENI. Partial CDR3 DNA: TGTGCCAGCTCAACCTACCAAGAGACG. This codes for CASSTYQET. The full CDR3 protein reads CASSTYQETQYF.

For this clone: The read ends 3 residues before the CDR3 terminus; that terminus is restored from the germline J gene. The chain carries TRBV12-5 and TRBJ2-2; 10 positions agree with TRBD1. The CDR3 loop spans 15 amino acids. The germline gives CDR1 LGHNT, CDR2 FRNRAP. Germline trimming cut 6 bases from V and 3 bases from J; bases unmatched to any gene: 4. The CDR3 loop is CASGHGTGDTGELFF. CDR3 DNA (partial): TGTGCTAGTGGACACGGGACAGGGGACACCGGGGAG.